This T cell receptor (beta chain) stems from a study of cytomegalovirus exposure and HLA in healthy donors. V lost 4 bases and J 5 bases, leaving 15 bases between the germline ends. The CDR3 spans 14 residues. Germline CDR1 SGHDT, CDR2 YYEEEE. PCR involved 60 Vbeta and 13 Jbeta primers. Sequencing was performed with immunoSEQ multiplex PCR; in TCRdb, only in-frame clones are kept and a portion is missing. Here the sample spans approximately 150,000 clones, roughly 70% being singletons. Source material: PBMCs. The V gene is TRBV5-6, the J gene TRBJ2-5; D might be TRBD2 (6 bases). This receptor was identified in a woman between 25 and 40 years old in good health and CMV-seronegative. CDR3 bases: TGTGCCAGCAGCCCAAGACTAGGCCCCGAGACCCAGTACTTC. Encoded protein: CASSPRLGPETQYF.